These 3 T cell receptor beta chains were sequenced from one sample in a study of cytomegalovirus exposure and HLA in healthy donors. With 60 Vbeta and 13 Jbeta primers, the PCR was carried out. The protocol was immunoSEQ multiplex PCR, while the TCRdb copy is restricted to in-frame clones and leaves out a portion. Of some 190,000 clones listed, less than 85% are singletons. The specimen sequenced was PBMCs. Receptors were obtained from a boy between 2 and 10 years old in good health and CMV-seronegative.

This chain links TRBV10-1 with TRBJ2-2; 9 positions agree with TRBD1. J lost 4 bases, V lost 3 bases, and 6 bases had no gene match. The CDR3 consists of 16 residues. CDR1 and CDR2 from the germline V gene are WNHNN and SYGVQD (reference sequence). For the CDR3, the DNA is TGCGCCAGCAGTGACTCCGGGACAGGGATCACCGGGGAGCTGTTTTTT. This translates into CASSDSGTGITGELFF.

This clone was found a few times. The chain recombines TRBV5-8 with TRBJ1-2; D remains ambiguous. CDR3 length equals 16 residues. V was cut by 0 bases and J by 3 bases, with 15 bases left in between. Germline assignment: CDR1 SGHTS and CDR2 YDEGEE. For the CDR3, the DNA is TGTGCCAGCAGCTTGGGGGCAGTCCCCAGGCACTATGGCTACACCTTC. Translated, it gives CASSLGAVPRHYGYTF.

The CDR3 DNA follows: TGTGCCAGCAGCTTGTGGACAGGGGCTTACAACTATGGCTACACCTTC. It codes for CASSLWTGAYNYGYTF. This chain connects TRBV5-4 to TRBJ1-2, with 9 bases fitting TRBD1. The CDR3 sequence is 16 residues long. The V and J ends lost 1 base and 2 bases, in that order; junction bases with no gene match: 6. Per germline, CDR1 SGHNT and CDR2 YYREEE (reference sequence).